What follows are 27 T cell receptor beta chains derived from one specimen sequenced in a study of CD8 T cells in ankylosing spondylitis. Findings and limits, study-wide: In ankylosing spondylitis blood, a motif of about 8 highly homologous TCR beta variants appeared characteristic.

Which antigens these TCRs recognize remains unknown. Each CDR3 protein is one row after TCRdb ran MiXCR on the 5' RACE reads. The sample contains 200,000 to 250,000 distinct CDR3 sequences, about a sixth of which appear only once. Sample: blood, either unsorted or a sorted T cell fraction (not recorded which). The receptors here all came from a male donor with ankylosing spondylitis.

The chain recombines TRBV7-9 with TRBJ1-4; 9 nucleotides line up with TRBD1. This CDR3 has 15 residues. The germline V gene encodes CDR1 SEHNR and CDR2 FQNEAQ (reference sequence). After removal of 5 bases from V and 8 bases from J, the junction contained 9 bases not matched to a gene. CDR3 in DNA: TGTGCCAGCAGCACAGTTCGGGACAGGGCGGAAAAACTGTTTTTT. Amino acids: CASSTVRDRAEKLFF.

This chain joins TRBV6-1 and TRBJ2-3, with 8 bases matching TRBD1. J lost 3 bases, V lost 7 bases, and 3 bases had no gene match. This CDR3 spans 13 amino acids. Germline lookup yields CDR1 MNHNS and CDR2 SASEGT. DNA for the CDR3: TGTGCCAGCACCAGGACAGGGACAGATACGCAGTATTTT. It yields the protein CASTRTGTDTQYF.

This chain uses TRBV20-1 with TRBJ2-7; D remains ambiguous. The CDR3 consists of 14 residues. V was clipped by 1 base and J by 7 bases, with 17 bases between them. Germline V CDR1 and CDR2: DFQATT, SNEGSKA (reference sequence). The CDR3 spells CSARGGGIPTEQYF. Written as DNA, the CDR3 is TGCAGTGCTAGAGGTGGCGGTATTCCTACGGAGCAGTACTTC.

This clonotype was counted only a few times. J is TRBJ2-7 and V is TRBV5-1, with a possible D match to TRBD2 (5 bases). Looked up from germline, CDR1 is SGHRS and CDR2 is YFSETQ. CDR3 length: 14 residues. V was pared by 4 bases and J by 3 bases, with 14 bases between. The CDR3 nucleotides read TGCGCCAGCAGCCCCAGAGACTACCTCTACGAGCAGTACTTC. This encodes CASSPRDYLYEQYF.

This clonotype was observed a few times. V and J are TRBV28 and TRBJ2-7, with a tentative D call TRBD1 (6 bases). Germline V gives CDR1 MDHEN, CDR2 SYDVKM. V lost 6 bases and J lost 3, with 18 bases in between. CDR3 size: 15 residues. The DNA of the CDR3 is TGTGCCAGCAGCGCGGACCTGGACAGAAACTACGAGCAGTACTTC. Protein sequence: CASSADLDRNYEQYF.

The chain is built from TRBV11-2 and TRBJ2-7; TRBD2 matches at 7 bases. V gave up 2 bases and J gave up 2 bases; unmatched junction bases: 12. Per germline, CDR1 SGHAT and CDR2 FQNNGV. The CDR3 contains 17 residues. CDR3 amino acids: CASSLSVGVGRPYEQYF. DNA of the CDR3: TGTGCCAGCAGCTTATCGGTGGGAGTCGGGAGGCCCTACGAGCAGTACTTC.

This clonotype was detected only a few times. This chain connects TRBV9 to TRBJ2-5; a possible D gene is TRBD2 (6 bases). The CDR3 contains 16 residues. CDR1 is SGDLS, CDR2 YYNGEE, per germline. Trimming pared 1 base from V and 5 bases from J, leaving 18 bases between. CDR3 protein: CASSVFGETSLETQYF. CDR3 bases: TGTGCCAGCAGCGTATTTGGTGAGACTAGTTTGGAGACCCAGTACTTC.

The V and J genes are TRBV12-3 or TRBV12-4 and TRBJ1-1; D unclear. Trimming left V 1 base short and J 4 bases short, with 19 bases between. CDR3 length equals 17 residues. The CDR3 nucleotides read TGTGCCAGCAGTTTAGTCTTGTCCCCCGCGCTGGGCACTGAAGCTTTCTTT. Translation: CASSLVLSPALGTEAFF.

This clonotype was observed a few times. V is TRBV12-3 or TRBV12-4 and J is TRBJ1-5; D possibly corresponds to TRBD1 (5 bases). V lost 6 bases and J 0 bases, leaving 21 bases between the germline ends. The CDR3 sequence is 18 residues long. Here the CDR3 DNA reads TGTGCCAGCAGCCATAGCGGGGACCGGAGCCTTAGCAATCAGCCCCAGCATTTT. As protein: CASSHSGDRSLSNQPQHF.

J is TRBJ1-6 and V is TRBV2, with a weak D call TRBD1 (5 bases). Deletions cut 3 bases from V and 9 bases from J, with 12 bases between. The CDR3 spans 14 residues. The germline gives CDR1 SNHLY, CDR2 FYNNEI. The CDR3 coding sequence is TGTGCCAGCAGTGAGAAGGGGTTGAGTTCACCCCTCCACTTT. Its protein is CASSEKGLSSPLHF.

The chain is built from TRBV5-1 and TRBJ2-1, with D perhaps TRBD2 (5 bases). Looked up from germline, CDR1 is SGHRS and CDR2 is YFSETQ. The V end lost 4 bases, the J end lost 6 bases, and 14 bases lay between the germline ends. The CDR3 sequence is 14 residues long. The CDR3 bases are TGCGCCAGCAGCCTCTCGGACTGGTCCAATGAGCAGTTCTTC. Its protein product is CASSLSDWSNEQFF.

V and J are TRBV7-9 and TRBJ2-7; D remains ambiguous. The length of the CDR3 is 14 residues. Between the trimmed V and J ends, which lost 0 bases and 2 bases, there was a span of 8 bases. Germline V CDR1 and CDR2: SEHNR, FQNEAQ (reference sequence). CDR3 loop: CASSLANQPYEQYF. The CDR3 DNA reads TGTGCCAGCAGCTTAGCTAACCAACCCTACGAGCAGTACTTC.

The genes are TRBV12-3 or TRBV12-4 and TRBJ2-7; the D gene is possibly TRBD1 (6 bases). CDR3 length: 13 amino acids. Trimming left V 6 bases short and J 0 bases short, with 9 bases between. The DNA for the CDR3 is TGTGCCAGCAGGAACAGGGACTCCTACGAGCAGTACTTC. Its protein product is CASRNRDSYEQYF.

This clonotype has just a few counts. The V call is TRBV5-5, the J call TRBJ1-5, with a possible D match to TRBD1 (5 bases). The germline CDR1 and CDR2 sequences are SGHKS and YYEKEE (reference sequence). Trimming pared 4 bases from V and 3 bases from J, leaving 14 bases between. This CDR3 contains 15 residues. In nucleotides, the CDR3 is TGTGCCAGCAGCCCCAGCGACAGTACCAATCAGCCCCAGCATTTT. Its protein product is CASSPSDSTNQPQHF.

The chain has TRBV27 and TRBJ1-2, with a possible D match to TRBD1 (5 bases). The CDR3 sequence is 14 residues long. V lost 5 bases, J lost 7 bases, and 17 bases lay in between. Germline assignment: CDR1 MNHEY and CDR2 SMNVEV (reference sequence). This chain's CDR3 is CASSPLGAAGGYTF. As DNA, the CDR3 is TGTGCCAGCAGTCCCTTAGGGGCGGCGGGTGGCTACACCTTC.

In its sample, this clonotype was seen many times. The chain links TRBV12-3 or TRBV12-4 to TRBJ2-7; D not certain. V lost 5 bases and J 0 bases, leaving 11 bases between the germline ends. There are 14 residues in the CDR3. The CDR3 is CASSLDQSSYEQYF. The CDR3 coding sequence is TGTGCCAGCAGTCTGGACCAGAGCTCCTACGAGCAGTACTTC.

There are a few counts of this clonotype. The chain has TRBV5-1 and TRBJ2-1; possible D gene TRBD2, 5 bases. The length of the CDR3 is 14 residues. Per germline, CDR1 SGHRS and CDR2 YFSETQ. V lost 0 bases to trimming and J lost 5 bases, with 9 bases between them. CDR3 sequence reads: CASSLDGLNNEQFF. The CDR3 DNA is TGCGCCAGCAGCTTGGACGGACTGAACAATGAGCAGTTCTTC.

This clonotype occurred a few times. V usage is TRBV13 and J usage is TRBJ2-7, with TRBD2 matching over 13 bases. This CDR3 is 17 amino acids long. From germline, CDR1 is PRHDT and CDR2 FYEKMQ (reference sequence). V was pared by 5 bases and J by 1 base, with 8 bases of the junction left unmatched. The CDR3 loop reads CASSTRTSGGPSYEQYF. In DNA form, the CDR3 reads TGTGCCAGCAGCACCCGGACTAGCGGGGGACCGTCCTACGAGCAGTACTTC.

This clonotype was recorded a few times. CDR3 in DNA: TGTGCCAGCAGCTCGACAGCTAGCTCCTACGAGCAGTACTTC. This encodes CASSSTASSYEQYF. This chain connects TRBV7-9 to TRBJ2-7; possibly TRBD1 for D (5 bases). Germline V gives CDR1 SEHNR, CDR2 FQNEAQ (reference sequence). This CDR3 is built from 14 residues. The ends were cut back, 4 bases at V and 0 bases at J, with 10 bases in the middle.

The chain couples TRBV29-1 to TRBJ2-7; either TRBD1 or TRBD2 may supply D (6 bases each). This CDR3 has 11 residues. Germline CDR1 is SQVTM and CDR2 is ANQGSEA. Trimming shortened V by 4 bases and J by 7 bases, and 11 bases separated the two germline ends. For the CDR3, the DNA is TGCAGCGTTGTAGGAGGGGGGGAGCAGTACTTC. Translating gives CSVVGGGEQYF.

V and J are TRBV12-3 or TRBV12-4 and TRBJ2-3; 9 nucleotides match TRBD1. CDR3 length equals 16 residues. The J segment lost 2 bases and the V segment lost 2 bases, leaving 5 bases of the junction unmatched. CDR3 DNA sequence: TGTGCCAGCAGTTTACGGGACAGGGTGGTCACAGATACGCAGTATTTT. Its translation is CASSLRDRVVTDTQYF.

The chain recombines TRBV13 with TRBJ2-7; 7 positions agree with TRBD1. V lost 5 bases, J lost 7 bases, and 5 bases stayed unmatched. Germline values: CDR1 PRHDT, CDR2 FYEKMQ (reference sequence). The CDR3 has 12 residues. The DNA for the CDR3 is TGTGCCAGCAGCCAAGGGGGCGAGGAGCAGTACTTC. This translates into CASSQGGEEQYF.

The genes are TRBV30 and TRBJ2-1; a possible D gene is TRBD1 (5 bases). CDR3 size: 14 residues. V was pared by 0 bases and J by 1 base, with 7 bases between. The germline V gene has CDR1 GTSNPN and CDR2 SVGIG (reference sequence). This CDR3 reads CAWSVGASYNEQFF. CDR3 DNA: TGTGCCTGGAGTGTAGGGGCATCCTACAATGAGCAGTTCTTC.

The chain employs TRBV27 and TRBJ1-3, with D perhaps TRBD1 (5 bases). The CDR3 spans 17 residues. The ends were cut back, 5 bases at V and 0 bases at J, with 17 bases in the middle. Germline CDR1 reads MNHEY; CDR2 reads SMNVEV (reference sequence). The CDR3 DNA sequence: TGTGCCAGCAGTCCTACTCAGGGATATTACTCTGGAAACACCATATATTTT. As protein: CASSPTQGYYSGNTIYF.

The chain is built from TRBV6-2 or TRBV6-3 and TRBJ2-7; 9 bases map to TRBD1. The CDR3 consists of 14 residues. Germline V lookup: CDR1 MNHEY, CDR2 SVGEGT. The J segment lost 4 bases and the V segment lost 0 bases, leaving 1 base of the junction unmatched. The DNA of the CDR3 is TGTGCCAGCAGTTACTCCGGGACAGGGTACGAGCAGTACTTC. Translating it yields CASSYSGTGYEQYF.

The chain carries TRBV4-1 and TRBJ1-6, with 7 bases matching TRBD1. The CDR3 extends over 15 amino acids. The J segment lost 3 bases and the V segment lost 3 bases, leaving 2 bases of the junction unmatched. Germline V lookup: CDR1 MGHRA, CDR2 YSYEKL. The CDR3 DNA reads as TGCGCCAGCAGCCAGGACAGGCTCTATAATTCACCCCTCCACTTT. This gives the protein CASSQDRLYNSPLHF.

This clonotype was picked up a small number of times. The genes are TRBV5-1 and TRBJ2-7; D possibly corresponds to TRBD2 (6 bases). The CDR3 sequence is 15 residues long. The V end was cut by 2 bases, the J end by 0 bases, with 12 bases between. Germline CDR1 reads SGHRS; CDR2 reads YFSETQ. The DNA of the CDR3 is TGCGCCAGCAGCTTATATAGCGGCCTCTCCTACGAGCAGTACTTC. Translating gives CASSLYSGLSYEQYF.